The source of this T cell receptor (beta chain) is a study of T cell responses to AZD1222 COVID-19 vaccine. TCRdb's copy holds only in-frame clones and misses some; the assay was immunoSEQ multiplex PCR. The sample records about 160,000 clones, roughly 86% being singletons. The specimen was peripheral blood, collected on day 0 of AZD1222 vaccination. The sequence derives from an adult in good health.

Here the CDR3 DNA reads TGTGCCAGCAGTTACAGGGATAACTATGGCTACACCTTC. It codes for CASSYRDNYGYTF. The chain carries TRBV6-2 or TRBV6-3 and TRBJ1-2; D is undetermined. Germline assignment: CDR1 MNHEY and CDR2 SVGEGT. Trimming left V 2 bases short and J 1 base short, with 5 bases between. The length of the CDR3 is 13 residues.